The TCR beta chain under discussion was sequenced for a study of early T cells in non-severe SARS-CoV-2 infection. One entry per CDR3 protein results from TCRdb running MiXCR on the 5' RACE reads. The table records tens of thousands of distinct CDR3 sequences, 9.5% to 15% of them present only once. This clonotype was counted between two and nine times. The CDR3 runs to 14 residues. V was clipped by 6 bases and J by 8 bases; unmatched bases: 8. The sample was whole blood. V and J are TRBV12-3 or TRBV12-4 and TRBJ2-1; 9 bases agree with TRBD2. The source is an adult who was a healthcare worker with PCR-confirmed SARS-CoV-2 infection or an uninfected control (not recorded which). CDR3 nucleotides: TGTGCCAGCAGCCCCCGAGCGGGAGGTTATGAGCAGTTCTTC. This encodes CASSPRAGGYEQFF.